These 7 T cell receptor beta chains originate from one sample sequenced in a study of blood T cell repertoires in COVID-19 (TCRdb year 2020). The method was the immunoSEQ multiplex PCR assay. The source is immuneACCESS, and TCRdb retained only in-frame sequences with V and J called. Part of the clones is not carried over; for the studies checked, unresolved V genes explain less than half of this, and the remainder is unexplained. The sample records 200,000 to 250,000 clones, 90% of which are singletons. The ten biggest clones cover approximately 16% of the sample. The specimen was PBMCs or T cells enriched from blood (not recorded which). These receptors were collected from a man under 40 who had been exposed to COVID-19.

The chain links TRBV9 to TRBJ2-4; maybe TRBD2 (5 bases). The CDR3 has 15 amino acids. Germline V CDR1 and CDR2: SGDLS, YYNGEE. The V end lost 6 bases, the J end lost 8 bases, and 21 bases lay between the germline ends. The CDR3 DNA follows: TGTGCCAGCACCGGCAGCGGAGCTGTATCGGACATTCAGTACTTC. Residues: CASTGSGAVSDIQYF.

The CDR3 bases are TGTGCCAGCAGCGCTAGCGGGGGGGTTGAGTATGAGCAGTTCTTC. It codes for CASSASGGVEYEQFF. The chain couples TRBV9 to TRBJ2-1; 12 nucleotides line up with TRBD2. V shed 3 bases, J shed 8 bases, and the junction held 6 bases outside the gene matches. The germline CDR1 and CDR2 sequences are SGDLS and YYNGEE. This CDR3 is built from 15 residues.

The rearrangement uses TRBV19 and TRBJ1-2, with D unresolved. Germline lookup yields CDR1 LNHDA and CDR2 SQIVND (reference sequence). The CDR3 has 13 residues. Trimming cost V 4 bases and J 7 bases, with 13 bases left between them. CDR3 DNA sequence: TGTGCCAGTAGTAGTCCGGGGTACGGTGGCTACACCTTC. Its protein is CASSSPGYGGYTF.

This chain joins TRBV27 and TRBJ1-2, with a weak D call TRBD1 (6 bases). The germline V and J ends were trimmed by 5 bases and 0 bases, with 10 bases remaining between them. From germline, CDR1 is MNHEY and CDR2 SMNVEV (reference sequence). The CDR3 has 14 amino acids. The CDR3 sequence is CASSDRQANYGYTF. As DNA, the CDR3 is TGTGCCAGCAGTGATCGACAGGCTAACTATGGCTACACCTTC.

This chain joins TRBV25-1 and TRBJ2-3; 7 nucleotides agree with TRBD2. The V and J ends lost 3 bases and 5 bases, in that order; junction bases with no gene match: 14. Germline CDR1 MGHDK, CDR2 SYGVNS. The CDR3 runs to 17 residues. The CDR3 DNA reads TGTGCCAGCAGTGATCAAATCGGCGGGGGACGGGGAGATACGCAGTATTTT. Translating gives CASSDQIGGGRGDTQYF.

As DNA, the CDR3 is TGTGCCAGCAGCTTGAAAATCGAGCGGGGGTCCGGTGAAAAACTGTTTTTT. Residues: CASSLKIERGSGEKLFF. The chain employs TRBV5-6 and TRBJ1-4; maybe TRBD1 (5 bases). This CDR3 has 17 amino acids. Germline V CDR1 and CDR2: SGHDT, YYEEEE. V gave up 1 base and J gave up 7 bases, with 20 bases separating them.

The chain employs TRBV3-1 (or the pseudogene TRBV3-2) and TRBJ2-3; 14 bases align to TRBD2. There are 19 residues in the CDR3. V trimming: 4 bases; J trimming: 2 bases; junction bases outside the gene matches: 11. Germline V lookup: CDR1 LGHDT, CDR2 YNNKEL (reference sequence). CDR3 in amino acids: CASSPTGLAGENITDTQYF. The CDR3 DNA reads TGTGCCAGCAGCCCTACGGGACTAGCGGGGGAAAACATCACAGATACGCAGTATTTT.